A selection of T cell receptor beta chains follows, all from one sample in a study of cytomegalovirus exposure and HLA in healthy donors. Sequencing was performed with immunoSEQ multiplex PCR; in TCRdb, only in-frame clones are kept and a portion is missing. This table has about 130,000 clones, roughly four fifths appearing once. The specimen sequenced was PBMCs. The receptor source for this set is a woman aged 50 to 60 in good health and CMV-seronegative. Both conserved end residues are part of each CDR3. D genes are given only for firm matches. Clone size appears in some rows only: once, few, many, or a class for an expanded clone.

J gene: TRBJ2-5
clone size: .
D gene: TRBD1
V gene: TRBV4-3
CDR3 protein: CASSQEKGQSETQYF
CDR3 DNA: TGCGCCAGCAGCCAAGAGAAGGGACAGTCCGAGACCCAGTACTTC

J gene: TRBJ1-1
clone size: once
D gene: .
V gene: TRBV5-6
CDR3 protein: CASSFFGGRWTEAFF
CDR3 DNA: TGTGCCAGCAGCTTCTTCGGGGGTAGGTGGACTGAAGCTTTCTTT

J gene: TRBJ2-3
clone size: few
D gene: .
V gene: TRBV5-4
CDR3 protein: CASSPSSEADTQYF
CDR3 DNA: TGTGCCAGCAGCCCATCATCAGAGGCAGATACGCAGTATTTT

J gene: TRBJ2-2
clone size: .
D gene: .
V gene: TRBV18
CDR3 protein: CASSGGSNTGELFF
CDR3 DNA: TGTGCCAGCTCAGGAGGGTCGAACACCGGGGAGCTGTTTTTT

J gene: TRBJ1-3
clone size: once
D gene: .
V gene: TRBV28
CDR3 protein: CASRLGGSGNTIYF
CDR3 DNA: TGTGCCAGCAGGTTGGGGGGCTCTGGAAACACCATATATTTT

J gene: TRBJ2-2
clone size: once
D gene: TRBD1
V gene: TRBV6-6
CDR3 protein: CASSKGGTGATGELFF
CDR3 DNA: TGTGCCAGCAGTAAAGGCGGGACAGGGGCCACCGGGGAGCTGTTTTTT

J gene: TRBJ1-2
clone size: .
D gene: .
V gene: TRBV7-9
CDR3 protein: CASSSRGSRGIANYGYTF
CDR3 DNA: TGTGCCAGCAGCTCCCGGGGCTCGCGGGGTATAGCTAACTATGGCTACACCTTC

J gene: TRBJ2-2
clone size: .
D gene: TRBD1
V gene: TRBV30
CDR3 protein: CAWMRRDRGPLNTGELFF
CDR3 DNA: TGTGCCTGGATGAGGCGGGACAGGGGCCCTTTGAACACCGGGGAGCTGTTTTTT

J gene: TRBJ2-2
clone size: .
D gene: .
V gene: TRBV19
CDR3 protein: CASSIPQTRAGELFF
CDR3 DNA: TGTGCCAGTAGTATTCCTCAAACGCGGGCCGGGGAGCTGTTTTTT

J gene: TRBJ2-1
clone size: .
D gene: TRBD2
V gene: TRBV10-3
CDR3 protein: CAISDVLAGDGEQFF
CDR3 DNA: TGTGCCATCAGTGACGTACTAGCGGGAGACGGTGAGCAGTTCTTC

J gene: TRBJ2-1
clone size: few
D gene: TRBD2
V gene: TRBV4-3
CDR3 protein: CASSQALLAGGGEQFF
CDR3 DNA: TGCGCCAGCAGCCAAGCTTTGCTAGCGGGAGGTGGTGAGCAGTTCTTC

J gene: TRBJ1-5
clone size: few
D gene: TRBD1
V gene: TRBV5-1
CDR3 protein: CASSETGESDQPQHF
CDR3 DNA: TGCGCCAGCAGCGAAACAGGGGAGTCGGATCAGCCCCAGCATTTT

J gene: TRBJ1-1
clone size: .
D gene: .
V gene: TRBV5-1
CDR3 protein: CASSPRDTKDRGAFF
CDR3 DNA: TGCGCCAGCAGCCCCCGGGACACCAAGGATCGTGGAGCTTTCTTT

J gene: TRBJ2-3
clone size: .
D gene: .
V gene: TRBV7-9
CDR3 protein: CASSPRKGHSTDTQYF
CDR3 DNA: TGTGCCAGCAGTCCAAGGAAAGGACATAGCACAGATACGCAGTATTTT

J gene: TRBJ1-2
clone size: once
D gene: .
V gene: TRBV15
CDR3 protein: CATSREETANGYTF
CDR3 DNA: TGTGCCACCAGCAGAGAGGAGACGGCGAATGGCTACACCTTC